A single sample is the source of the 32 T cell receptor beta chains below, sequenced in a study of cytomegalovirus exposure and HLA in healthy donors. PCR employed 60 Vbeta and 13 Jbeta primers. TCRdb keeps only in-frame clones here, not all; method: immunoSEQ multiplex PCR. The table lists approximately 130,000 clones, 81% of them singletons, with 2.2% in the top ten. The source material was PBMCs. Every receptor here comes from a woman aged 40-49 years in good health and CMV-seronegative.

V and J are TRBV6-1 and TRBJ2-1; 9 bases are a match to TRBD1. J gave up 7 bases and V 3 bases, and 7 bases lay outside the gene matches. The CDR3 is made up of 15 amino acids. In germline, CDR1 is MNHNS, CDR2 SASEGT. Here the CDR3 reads CASSEYRGRINEQFF. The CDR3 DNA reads TGTGCCAGCAGTGAGTACAGGGGGCGCATAAATGAGCAGTTCTTC.

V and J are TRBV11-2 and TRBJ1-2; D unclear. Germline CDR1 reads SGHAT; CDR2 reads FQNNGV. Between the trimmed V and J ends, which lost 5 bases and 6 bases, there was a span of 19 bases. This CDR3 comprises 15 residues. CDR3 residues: CASSLPWRVGNGYTF. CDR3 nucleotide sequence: TGTGCCAGCAGCCTGCCGTGGCGGGTGGGGAATGGCTACACCTTC.

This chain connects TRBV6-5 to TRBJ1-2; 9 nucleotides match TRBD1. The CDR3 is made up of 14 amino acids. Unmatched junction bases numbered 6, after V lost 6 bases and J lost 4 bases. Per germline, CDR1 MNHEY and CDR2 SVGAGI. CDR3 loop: CASSLGTGRYGYTF. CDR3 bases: TGTGCCAGCAGCCTAGGGACAGGGCGCTATGGCTACACCTTC.

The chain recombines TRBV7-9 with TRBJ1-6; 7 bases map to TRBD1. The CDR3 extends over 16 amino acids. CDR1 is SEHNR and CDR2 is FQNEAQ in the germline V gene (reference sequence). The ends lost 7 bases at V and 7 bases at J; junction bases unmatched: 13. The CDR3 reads CASTLDKGGGNSPLHF. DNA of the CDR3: TGTGCCAGCACCCTAGACAAAGGGGGCGGGAATTCACCCCTCCACTTT.

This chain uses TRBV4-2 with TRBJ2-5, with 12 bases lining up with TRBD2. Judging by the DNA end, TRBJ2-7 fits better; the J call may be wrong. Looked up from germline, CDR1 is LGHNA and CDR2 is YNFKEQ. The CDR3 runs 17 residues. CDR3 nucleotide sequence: TGTGCCAGCAGCCCAGAGGGGACTAGCGGGTACCCCTACGAGCAGTACTTC. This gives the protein CASSPEGTSGYPYEQYF.

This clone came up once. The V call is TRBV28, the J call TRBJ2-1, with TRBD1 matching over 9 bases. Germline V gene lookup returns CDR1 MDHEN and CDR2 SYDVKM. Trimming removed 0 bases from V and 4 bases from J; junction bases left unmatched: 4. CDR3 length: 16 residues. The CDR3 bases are TGTGCCAGCAGTTTATGGGGGACAGGGTCTTACAATGAGCAGTTCTTC. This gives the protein CASSLWGTGSYNEQFF.

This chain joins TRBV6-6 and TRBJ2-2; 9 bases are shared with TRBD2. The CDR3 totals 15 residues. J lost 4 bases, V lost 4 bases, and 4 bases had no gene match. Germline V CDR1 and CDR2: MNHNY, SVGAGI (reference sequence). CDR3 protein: CASSSGTSPTGELFF. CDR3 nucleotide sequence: TGTGCCAGCAGTTCGGGGACTAGCCCCACCGGGGAGCTGTTTTTT.

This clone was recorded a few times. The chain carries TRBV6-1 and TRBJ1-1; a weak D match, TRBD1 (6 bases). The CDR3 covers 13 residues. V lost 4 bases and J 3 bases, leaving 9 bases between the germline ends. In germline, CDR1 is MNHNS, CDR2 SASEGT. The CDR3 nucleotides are TGTGCCAGCAGTGGATACAGGGACACTGAAGCTTTCTTT. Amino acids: CASSGYRDTEAFF.

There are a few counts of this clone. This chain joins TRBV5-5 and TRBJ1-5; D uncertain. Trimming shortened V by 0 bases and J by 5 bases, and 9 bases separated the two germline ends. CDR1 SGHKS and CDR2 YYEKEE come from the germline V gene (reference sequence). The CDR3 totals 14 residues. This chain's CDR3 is CASSLGGIDQPQHF. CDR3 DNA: TGTGCCAGCAGCTTGGGCGGGATAGATCAGCCCCAGCATTTT.

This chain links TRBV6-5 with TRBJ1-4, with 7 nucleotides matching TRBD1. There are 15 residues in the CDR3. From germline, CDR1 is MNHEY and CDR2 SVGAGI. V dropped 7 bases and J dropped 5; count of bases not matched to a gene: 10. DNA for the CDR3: TGTGCCAGCAAGACCCGACAGGGTGTAAATGAAAAACTGTTTTTT. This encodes CASKTRQGVNEKLFF.

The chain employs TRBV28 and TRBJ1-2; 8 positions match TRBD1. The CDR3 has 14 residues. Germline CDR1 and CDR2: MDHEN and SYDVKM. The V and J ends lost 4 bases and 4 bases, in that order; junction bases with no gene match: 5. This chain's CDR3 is CASSSSTGVYGYTF. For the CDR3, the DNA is TGTGCCAGCAGTTCGTCGACAGGGGTCTATGGCTACACCTTC.

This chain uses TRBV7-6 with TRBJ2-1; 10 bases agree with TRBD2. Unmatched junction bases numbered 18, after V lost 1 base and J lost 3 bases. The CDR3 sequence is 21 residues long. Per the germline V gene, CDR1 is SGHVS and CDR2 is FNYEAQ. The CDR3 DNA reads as TGTGCCAGCAGCTTAGTTCCGGCTGAAAAAGCGGGAGGGCCGTTCTACAATGAGCAGTTCTTC. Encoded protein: CASSLVPAEKAGGPFYNEQFF.

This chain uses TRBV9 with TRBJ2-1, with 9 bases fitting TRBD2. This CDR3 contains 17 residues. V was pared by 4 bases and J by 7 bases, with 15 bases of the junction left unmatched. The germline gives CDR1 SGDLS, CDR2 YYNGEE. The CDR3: CASSQRKGSGGSNEQFF. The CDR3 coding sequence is TGTGCCAGCAGCCAACGGAAGGGGAGCGGGGGGTCAAATGAGCAGTTCTTC.

CDR3 loop: CASGQDYSGNTIYF. Written as DNA, the CDR3 is TGTGCCAGCGGACAGGATTACTCTGGAAACACCATATATTTT. The chain carries TRBV6-5 and TRBJ1-3, with 7 bases matching TRBD1. With V trimmed by 8 bases and J by 0 bases, 4 bases remained unmatched. The CDR3 is made up of 14 amino acids. Germline V CDR1 and CDR2: MNHEY, SVGAGI.

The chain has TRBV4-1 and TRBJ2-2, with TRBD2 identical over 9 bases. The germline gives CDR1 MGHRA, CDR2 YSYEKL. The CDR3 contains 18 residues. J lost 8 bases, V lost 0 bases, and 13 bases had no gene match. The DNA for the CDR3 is TGCGCCAGCAGCCAAGATTTCGAGCGGGAGGTTCAGATGGGGGAGCTGTTTTTT. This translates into CASSQDFEREVQMGELFF.

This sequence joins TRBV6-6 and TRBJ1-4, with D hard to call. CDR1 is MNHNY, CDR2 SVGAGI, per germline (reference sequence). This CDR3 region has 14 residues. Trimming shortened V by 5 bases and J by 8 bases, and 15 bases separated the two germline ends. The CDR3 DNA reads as TGTGCCAGCAGTGCGGTGACGGCGGGGGAAAAACTGTTTTTT. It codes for CASSAVTAGEKLFF.

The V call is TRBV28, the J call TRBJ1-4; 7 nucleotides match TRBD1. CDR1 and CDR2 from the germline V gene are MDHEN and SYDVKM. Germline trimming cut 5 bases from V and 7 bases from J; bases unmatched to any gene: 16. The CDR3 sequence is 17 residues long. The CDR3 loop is CASSGNRGSVRIEKLFF. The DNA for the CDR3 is TGTGCCAGCAGTGGGAACAGGGGCTCTGTTAGGATTGAAAAACTGTTTTTT.

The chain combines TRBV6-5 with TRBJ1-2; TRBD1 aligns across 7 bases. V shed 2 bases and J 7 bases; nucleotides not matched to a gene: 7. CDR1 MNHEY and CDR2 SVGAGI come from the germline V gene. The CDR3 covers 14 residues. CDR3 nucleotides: TGTGCCAGCAGTTACACACAGGGGAGCGGTGGCTACACCTTC. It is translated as CASSYTQGSGGYTF.

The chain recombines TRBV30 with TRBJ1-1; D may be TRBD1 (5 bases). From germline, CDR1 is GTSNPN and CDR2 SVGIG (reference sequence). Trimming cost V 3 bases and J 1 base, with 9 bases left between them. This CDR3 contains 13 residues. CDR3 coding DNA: TGTGCCTGGAGGACAGATAAGAACACTGAAGCTTTCTTT. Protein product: CAWRTDKNTEAFF.

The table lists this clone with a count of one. The CDR3, as DNA: TGTGCCAGCAGTTACGGACAGGGTGAGGTCGAGCAGTACTTC. Its protein is CASSYGQGEVEQYF. The gene calls are TRBV6-5 and TRBJ2-7; 8 nucleotides line up with TRBD1. The CDR3 length is 14 residues. The germline gives CDR1 MNHEY, CDR2 SVGAGI. J lost 6 bases, V lost 2 bases, and 6 bases had no gene match.

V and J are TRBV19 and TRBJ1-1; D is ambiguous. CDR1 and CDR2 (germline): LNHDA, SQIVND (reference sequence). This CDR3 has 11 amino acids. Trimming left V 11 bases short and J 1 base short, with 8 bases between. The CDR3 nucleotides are TGTGCCTCGACGGGGAACACTGAAGCTTTCTTT. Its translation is CASTGNTEAFF.

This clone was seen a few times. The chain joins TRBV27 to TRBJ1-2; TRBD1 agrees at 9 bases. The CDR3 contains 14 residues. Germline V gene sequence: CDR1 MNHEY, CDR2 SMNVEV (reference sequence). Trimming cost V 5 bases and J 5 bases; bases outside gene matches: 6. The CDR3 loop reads CASSEGTGFYGYTF. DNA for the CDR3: TGTGCCAGCAGTGAAGGGACAGGGTTTTATGGCTACACCTTC.

The CDR3 DNA follows: TGTGCCGAATCGAATCGCGGGGCGCAGAGTGGCTACACCTTC. Translation: CAESNRGAQSGYTF. The J gene is TRBJ1-2, the V gene TRBV30; TRBD1 might be the D (5 bases). The V and J ends lost 8 bases and 7 bases respectively, with 23 bases between them. In germline, CDR1 is GTSNPN, CDR2 SVGIG (reference sequence). The CDR3 sequence is 14 residues long.

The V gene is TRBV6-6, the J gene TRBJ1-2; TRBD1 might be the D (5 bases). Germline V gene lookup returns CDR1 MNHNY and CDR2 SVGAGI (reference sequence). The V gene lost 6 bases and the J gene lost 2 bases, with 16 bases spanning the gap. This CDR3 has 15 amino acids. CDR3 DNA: TGTGCCAGCAGGGGGGGAGGTAGGGGAAACTATGGCTACACCTTC. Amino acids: CASRGGGRGNYGYTF.

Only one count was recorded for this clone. This chain's CDR3 is CASSFGVGDTQYF. In nucleotides, the CDR3 is TGCGCCAGCAGCTTCGGGGTCGGAGATACGCAGTATTTT. The V and J genes are TRBV5-1 and TRBJ2-3, with D possibly being TRBD2 (5 bases). The germline gives CDR1 SGHRS, CDR2 YFSETQ. CDR3 length: 13 amino acids. Deletions cut 2 bases from V and 5 bases from J, with 9 bases between.

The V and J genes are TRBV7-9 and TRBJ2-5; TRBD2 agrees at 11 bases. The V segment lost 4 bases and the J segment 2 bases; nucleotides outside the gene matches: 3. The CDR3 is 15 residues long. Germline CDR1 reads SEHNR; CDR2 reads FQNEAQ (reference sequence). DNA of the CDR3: TGTGCCAGCAGCTCGGTAGCGGGAGGGCAAGAGACCCAGTACTTC. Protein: CASSSVAGGQETQYF.

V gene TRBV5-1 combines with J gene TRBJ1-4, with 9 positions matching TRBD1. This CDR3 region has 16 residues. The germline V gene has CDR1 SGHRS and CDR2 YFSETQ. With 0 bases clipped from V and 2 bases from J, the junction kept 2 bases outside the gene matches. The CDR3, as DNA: TGCGCCAGCAGCTTGGGGACAGGGGTGACTAATGAAAAACTGTTTTTT. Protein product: CASSLGTGVTNEKLFF.

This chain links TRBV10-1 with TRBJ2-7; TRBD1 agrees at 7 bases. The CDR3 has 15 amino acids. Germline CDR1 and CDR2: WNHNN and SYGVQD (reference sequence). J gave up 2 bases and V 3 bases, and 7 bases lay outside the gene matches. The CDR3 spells CASSDDRVGAYEQYF. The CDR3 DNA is TGCGCCAGCAGTGACGACAGGGTCGGGGCCTACGAGCAGTACTTC.

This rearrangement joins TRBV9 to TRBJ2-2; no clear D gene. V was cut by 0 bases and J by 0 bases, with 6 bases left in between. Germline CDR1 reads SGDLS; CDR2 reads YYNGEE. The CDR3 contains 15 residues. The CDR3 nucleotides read TGTGCCAGCAGCGTAGATCCAACGAACACCGGGGAGCTGTTTTTT. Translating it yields CASSVDPTNTGELFF.

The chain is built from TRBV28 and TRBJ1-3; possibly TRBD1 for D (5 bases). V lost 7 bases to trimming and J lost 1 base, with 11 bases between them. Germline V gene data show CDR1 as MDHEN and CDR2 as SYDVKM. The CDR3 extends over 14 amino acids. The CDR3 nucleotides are TGTGCCAGCACCCCGGGGGGATCTGGAAACACCATATATTTT. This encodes CASTPGGSGNTIYF.

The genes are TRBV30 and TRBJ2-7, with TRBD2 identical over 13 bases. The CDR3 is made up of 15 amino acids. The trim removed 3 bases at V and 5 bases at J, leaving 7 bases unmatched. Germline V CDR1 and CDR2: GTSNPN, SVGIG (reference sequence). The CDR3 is CAWSPGTSGVNEQYF. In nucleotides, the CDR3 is TGTGCCTGGAGCCCCGGGACTAGCGGGGTTAACGAGCAGTACTTC.

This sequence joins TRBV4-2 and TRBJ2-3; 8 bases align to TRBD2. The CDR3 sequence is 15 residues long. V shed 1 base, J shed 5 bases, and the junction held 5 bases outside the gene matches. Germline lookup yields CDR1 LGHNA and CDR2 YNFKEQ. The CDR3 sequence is CASSQALAEIDTQYF. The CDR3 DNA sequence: TGTGCCAGCAGCCAAGCACTAGCGGAAATAGATACGCAGTATTTT.